The 30 T cell receptor beta chains below all came from one sample that was sequenced in a study of blood T cells in healthy people across ages. The authors ran a second PCR of 7 to 11 cycles using a sample-barcoded 5' primer and a J-beta primer mix. Each CDR3 protein gets one entry after TCRdb re-called the 5' RACE reads with MiXCR. The sample shows 650,000 or so distinct CDR3 sequences, roughly half of them seen only once. Sequenced input: blood. Receptor source: an elderly woman in good health.

The V and J genes are TRBV20-1 and TRBJ2-3, with 13 bases identical to TRBD2. In germline, CDR1 is DFQATT, CDR2 SNEGSKA (reference sequence). V lost 6 bases, J lost 5 bases, and 5 bases stayed unmatched. The CDR3 contains 14 residues. As DNA, the CDR3 is TGCAGTGCCAAACTAGCGGGGGGGCAAGATACGCAGTATTTT. Protein: CSAKLAGGQDTQYF.

The chain combines TRBV29-1 with TRBJ2-5; 11 nucleotides line up with TRBD2. The CDR3 is 13 amino acids. CDR1 is SQVTM, CDR2 ANQGSEA, per germline. Trimming cost V 2 bases and J 6 bases; bases outside gene matches: 2. The CDR3 reads CSVETSGGKTQYF. In nucleotides, the CDR3 is TGCAGCGTTGAAACTAGCGGGGGAAAGACCCAGTACTTC. The whole variable domain, filled in from reference TRBV29-1 and TRBJ2-5, reads SAVISQKPSRDICQRGTSLTIQCQVDSQVTMMFWYRQQPGQSLTLIATANQGSEATYESGFVIDKFPISRPNLTFSTLTVSNMSPEDSSIYLCSVETSGGKTQYFGPGTRLLVL.

This chain joins TRBV7-9 and TRBJ2-7; 8 bases align to TRBD1. The V and J ends lost 5 bases and 7 bases, in that order; junction bases with no gene match: 7. Germline CDR1 is SEHNR and CDR2 is FQNEAQ (reference sequence). This CDR3 has 13 amino acids. The chain's CDR3 is CASSVDRGSEQYF. As DNA, the CDR3 is TGTGCCAGCAGCGTAGACAGGGGTAGTGAGCAGTACTTC. Using reference TRBV7-9 and TRBJ2-7 for the parts outside the CDR3, the full variable domain is DTGVSQNPRHKITKRGQNVTFRCDPISEHNRLYWYRQTLGQGPEFLTYFQNEAQLEKSRLLSDRFSAERPKGSFSTLEIQRTEQGDSAMYLCASSVDRGSEQYFGPGTRLTVT.

V and J are TRBV7-9 and TRBJ1-1; D possibly corresponds to TRBD1 (5 bases). Trimming stripped 5 bases from V and 10 bases from J, with 17 bases between. Germline-derived CDR1 and CDR2 are SEHNR and FQNEAQ (reference sequence). The CDR3 has 13 residues. CDR3 nucleotides: TGTGCCAGCAGCCCCGACAGTCTCGGTGGAGCTTTCTTT. Translation gives CASSPDSLGGAFF.

This clonotype was seen a handful of times. The chain combines TRBV20-1 with TRBJ1-1, with 9 nucleotides matching TRBD1. CDR3 length: 17 residues. Trimming took 2 bases from V and 0 from J; bases not matched to a gene: 10. CDR1 is DFQATT and CDR2 is SNEGSKA in the germline V gene (reference sequence). The CDR3 coding sequence is TGCAGTGCTAGATCGGGGACAGGGTGGAGGTTGAACACTGAAGCTTTCTTT. Its protein is CSARSGTGWRLNTEAFF.

The chain employs TRBV27 and TRBJ2-5, with D possibly matching TRBD1 (5 bases). The CDR3 totals 14 residues. CDR1 is MNHEY, CDR2 SMNVEV, per germline (reference sequence). Trimming stripped 5 bases from V and 0 bases from J, with 10 bases between. CDR3 DNA: TGTGCCAGCAGTCGGACAAACGACCAAGAGACCCAGTACTTC. Amino acid sequence: CASSRTNDQETQYF.

The V and J genes are TRBV10-2 and TRBJ1-5; TRBD1 might be the D (5 bases). The CDR3 contains 16 residues. Germline-derived CDR1 and CDR2 are WSHSY and SAAADI. V was cut by 3 bases and J by 0 bases, with 12 bases left in between. The CDR3 sequence: CASSEQDGYSNQPQHF. As DNA, the CDR3 is TGCGCCAGCAGTGAACAGGACGGTTATAGCAATCAGCCCCAGCATTTT.

The chain joins TRBV20-1 to TRBJ2-5, with no clear D. Trimming removed 5 bases at V and 4 bases at J, with 11 bases between. The germline gives CDR1 DFQATT, CDR2 SNEGSKA (reference sequence). The length of the CDR3 is 12 residues. The CDR3 here is CSARAMGETQYF. The CDR3 DNA reads as TGCAGTGCTCGAGCCATGGGAGAGACCCAGTACTTC.

About this clonotype: One end of the junction is discordant with germline, which a read error may explain. This sequence joins TRBV5-1 and TRBJ2-5; D is undetermined. CDR3 size: 11 residues. Germline V gives CDR1 SGHRS, CDR2 YFSETQ. CDR3: CAGSFLETQYF. CDR3 DNA: TGCGCCGGCAGCTTTTTGGAGACCCAGTACTTC.

This clonotype showed up just once. The rearrangement links TRBV4-3 to TRBJ2-3, with 7 bases aligning to TRBD2. Unmatched junction bases numbered 6, after V lost 4 bases and J lost 2 bases. The CDR3 sequence is 15 residues long. Germline assignment: CDR1 LGHNA and CDR2 YSLEER. The CDR3 nucleotides read TGCGCCAGCAGCCCTCGGGAGGTATCCACAGATACGCAGTATTTT. Protein sequence: CASSPREVSTDTQYF.

A note on this clonotype: At one end, the junction sequence differs from germline, possibly due to a read error. CDR3 residues: CANSLTSVKGHGDTQYF. CDR3 sequence (DNA): TGTGCCAACAGCTTGACGAGCGTGAAGGGGCACGGGGATACGCAGTATTTT. The chain is built from TRBV7-2 and TRBJ2-3; maybe TRBD1 (5 bases). CDR3 size: 17 residues. Germline-derived CDR1 and CDR2 are SGHTA and FQGNSA.

The chain employs TRBV4-1 and TRBJ2-7, with D tentatively TRBD1 (6 bases). With the DNA end fitting TRBJ2-5 better, the J assignment may be wrong. The CDR3 is 18 amino acids. The germline CDR1 and CDR2 sequences are MGHRA and YSYEKL. CDR3 loop: CASSQDHNGVAGDETQYF. In nucleotides, the CDR3 is TGCGCCAGCAGCCAAGATCATAATGGGGTAGCAGGGGACGAGACCCAGTACTTC.

The chain links TRBV15 to TRBJ2-7; no firm D call. The DNA end is a closer match to TRBJ2-5, so the J assignment may be wrong. Germline-derived CDR1 and CDR2 are LNHNV and YYDKDF (reference sequence). The CDR3 contains 15 residues. The CDR3 spells CATSSPNPGAVTQYF. In DNA form, the CDR3 reads TGTGCCACCAGCAGTCCGAATCCGGGCGCGGTGACCCAGTACTTC.

This clonotype was seen many times. The V call is TRBV18, the J call TRBJ2-1; 7 bases match TRBD2. CDR3 length: 14 amino acids. With 8 bases clipped from V and 0 bases from J, the junction kept 4 bases outside the gene matches. Germline V gene sequence: CDR1 KGHSH, CDR2 LQKENI. The CDR3 region has the DNA TGTGCCAGCAGTCCGGGAGGCTCCTACAATGAGCAGTTCTTC. This gives the protein CASSPGGSYNEQFF.

The chain couples TRBV29-1 to TRBJ2-7, with D hard to call. CDR1 SQVTM and CDR2 ANQGSEA come from the germline V gene. CDR3 length: 12 residues. Trimming left V 5 bases short and J 0 bases short, with 8 bases between. The CDR3 bases are TGCAGCGTTCCCAGGAGCTCCTACGAGCAGTACTTC. This codes for CSVPRSSYEQYF.

To note about this clonotype: Germline and junction disagree at one end, which may indicate a read error. This chain uses TRBV2 with TRBJ2-6; D possibly uses TRBD1 or TRBD2 (5 bases each). Germline values: CDR1 SNHLY, CDR2 FYNNEI. The CDR3 runs to 18 residues. CDR3 DNA: TGTGCCAGCAGTGGACGACAGCCTCCTAGCTCTGGGGCCAACGTCCTGATTTTC. Translating gives CASSGRQPPSSGANVLIF.

The V and J genes are TRBV12-3 or TRBV12-4 and TRBJ1-1, with no clear D. This CDR3 has 14 amino acids. V lost 6 bases and J lost 4, with 15 bases in between. The CDR3 reads CASSAFMGSTEAFF. The CDR3, as DNA: TGTGCCAGCAGCGCCTTTATGGGGAGCACTGAAGCTTTCTTT.

This clonotype has only a few counts. The chain carries TRBV12-3 or TRBV12-4 and TRBJ1-4, with a possible D match to TRBD1 (6 bases). V lost 4 bases and J lost 4, with 10 bases in between. The CDR3 length is 14 residues. CDR3 protein: CASSYRDGNEKLFF. The CDR3 bases are TGTGCCAGCAGTTACAGGGATGGTAATGAAAAACTGTTTTTT.

The V call is TRBV10-2, the J call TRBJ2-2; 8 bases agree with TRBD2. CDR1 is WSHSY, CDR2 SAAADI, per germline. This CDR3 region has 13 residues. The junction had 3 bases not matched to a gene; V was cut back by 5 bases and J by 7 bases. In DNA, the CDR3 is TGCGCCAGCAGTCAACTAGCGGACGGGGAGCTGTTTTTT. Protein sequence: CASSQLADGELFF.

The genes are TRBV29-1 and TRBJ2-2, with D possibly TRBD1 on 5 matching bases. This CDR3 has 13 amino acids. Trimming took 7 bases from V and 7 from J, leaving 16 bases between them. In germline, CDR1 is SQVTM, CDR2 ANQGSEA. The CDR3 here is CSAGQANGGELFF. DNA for the CDR3: TGCAGCGCCGGACAAGCAAACGGCGGGGAGCTGTTTTTT.

The chain combines TRBV12-3 or TRBV12-4 with TRBJ2-2, with 8 bases that match TRBD1. The trim removed 3 bases at V and 5 bases at J, leaving 5 bases unmatched. The CDR3 is made up of 15 amino acids. The CDR3 DNA reads TGTGCCAGCAGTTTCGGACAGGGAGGAACCGGGGAGCTGTTTTTT. This sequence encodes CASSFGQGGTGELFF.

Only a few counts were recorded for this clonotype. J is TRBJ2-5 and V is TRBV7-2; 9 positions match TRBD1. With the DNA end fitting TRBJ2-7 better, the J assignment may be wrong. Per the germline V gene, CDR1 is SGHTA and CDR2 is FQGNSA. The CDR3 is made up of 15 amino acids. The CDR3: CASSLEGTGFYEQYF. In DNA, the CDR3 is TGTGCCAGCAGCTTAGAGGGGACAGGGTTCTACGAGCAGTACTTC.

On this clonotype itself: Since a much larger clone is just one base distant, this may be a read error. The conserved closing phenylalanine or tryptophan is absent in this CDR3, likely reflecting a read error. The chain links TRBV14 to TRBJ1-2; no clear D. Germline values: CDR1 SGHDN, CDR2 FVKESK. With 1 base removed from V and 7 bases from J, the gap between germline ends came to 10 bases. The CDR3 totals 13 residues. The DNA for the CDR3 is TGTGCCAGCAGCCAAGTCGAAGTCGGTGGCTACACCATC. This encodes CASSQVEVGGYTI.

The chain recombines TRBV12-3 or TRBV12-4 with TRBJ2-3, with 7 nucleotides matching TRBD2. The length of the CDR3 is 16 residues. V shed 8 bases, J shed 0 bases, and the junction held 11 bases outside the gene matches. The CDR3 region has the DNA TGTGCCAGCTCCTCACGGACTAGAGGCAGCACAGATACGCAGTATTTT. This translates into CASSSRTRGSTDTQYF.

There are many counts of this clonotype. This chain links TRBV29-1 with TRBJ1-1, with D tentatively TRBD1 (5 bases). CDR1 SQVTM and CDR2 ANQGSEA come from the germline V gene. Trimming pared 2 bases from V and 4 bases from J, leaving 14 bases between. The CDR3 loop spans 14 amino acids. The CDR3 here is CSVEPPSGGTEAFF. CDR3 nucleotide sequence: TGCAGCGTTGAACCCCCGTCCGGGGGCACTGAAGCTTTCTTT.

The gene calls are TRBV25-1 and TRBJ1-1; a possible D gene is TRBD1 (5 bases). CDR1 and CDR2 from the germline V gene are MGHDK and SYGVNS. Between the trimmed V and J ends, which lost 2 bases and 3 bases, there was a span of 7 bases. The CDR3 length is 13 residues. The CDR3: CASSEGGYTEAFF. The CDR3 coding sequence is TGTGCCAGCAGTGAAGGGGGGTACACTGAAGCTTTCTTT.

About this clonotype: Possible read error: a much larger clone is one base away. The J gene is TRBJ2-1, the V gene TRBV3-1; D is unresolved. This CDR3 spans 12 amino acids. In germline, CDR1 is LGHDT, CDR2 YNNKEL (reference sequence). DNA for the CDR3: TGTGCCTGCAGCCAGGTCGGCGATGAGCAGTTCTTC. It is translated as CACSQVGDEQFF.

The V and J genes are TRBV29-1 and TRBJ2-2; D might be TRBD1 (8 bases). Trimming shortened V by 6 bases and J by 6 bases, and 17 bases separated the two germline ends. The germline gives CDR1 SQVTM, CDR2 ANQGSEA. The CDR3 loop spans 14 amino acids. DNA of the CDR3: TGCAGCGTCCTAGCGGACAGGGTGGCCGGGGAGCTGTTTTTT. It codes for CSVLADRVAGELFF.

The chain has TRBV27 and TRBJ2-4, with 10 bases aligning to TRBD1. The CDR3 length is 16 residues. With 5 bases clipped from V and 0 bases from J, the junction kept 4 bases outside the gene matches. Germline lookup yields CDR1 MNHEY and CDR2 SMNVEV (reference sequence). CDR3 sequence: CASSPTGGPAKNIQYF. The CDR3 DNA reads as TGTGCCAGCAGTCCGACAGGGGGCCCAGCCAAAAACATTCAGTACTTC.

V and J are TRBV7-2 and TRBJ2-1; TRBD2 aligns across 7 bases. Looked up from germline, CDR1 is SGHTA and CDR2 is FQGNSA. This CDR3 has 17 residues. Trimming removed 1 base from V and 10 bases from J; junction bases left unmatched: 16. CDR3: CASSLGVSGGAAREQFF. The CDR3 DNA sequence: TGTGCCAGCAGCTTAGGAGTTTCGGGGGGAGCGGCCCGGGAGCAGTTCTTC.